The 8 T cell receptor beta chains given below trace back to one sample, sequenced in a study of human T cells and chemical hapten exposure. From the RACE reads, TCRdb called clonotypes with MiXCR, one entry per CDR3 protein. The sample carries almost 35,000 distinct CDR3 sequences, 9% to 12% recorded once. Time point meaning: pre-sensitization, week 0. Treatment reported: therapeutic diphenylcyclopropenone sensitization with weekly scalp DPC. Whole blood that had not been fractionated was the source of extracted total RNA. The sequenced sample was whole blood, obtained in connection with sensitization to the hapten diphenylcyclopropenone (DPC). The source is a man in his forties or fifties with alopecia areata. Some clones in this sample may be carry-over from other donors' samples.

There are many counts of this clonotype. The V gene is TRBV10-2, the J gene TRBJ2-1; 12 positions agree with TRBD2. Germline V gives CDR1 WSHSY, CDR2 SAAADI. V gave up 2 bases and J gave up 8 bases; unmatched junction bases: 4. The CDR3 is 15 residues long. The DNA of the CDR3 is TGCGCCAGCAGTGAGCGACTAGCGGGAGACCATGAGCAGTTCTTC. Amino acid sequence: CASSERLAGDHEQFF.

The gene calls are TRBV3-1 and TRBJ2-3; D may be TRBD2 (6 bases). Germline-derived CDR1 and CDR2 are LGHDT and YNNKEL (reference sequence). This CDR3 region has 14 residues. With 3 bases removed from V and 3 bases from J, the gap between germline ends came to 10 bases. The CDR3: CASSQEGLTDTQYF. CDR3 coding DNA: TGTGCCAGCAGCCAGGAGGGACTTACAGATACGCAGTATTTT.

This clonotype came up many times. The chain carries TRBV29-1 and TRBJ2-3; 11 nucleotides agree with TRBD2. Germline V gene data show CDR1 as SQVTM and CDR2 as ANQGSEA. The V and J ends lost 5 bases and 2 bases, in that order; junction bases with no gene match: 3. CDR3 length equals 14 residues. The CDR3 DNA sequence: TGCAGCGTTATAGCGGGAGGGTTCACAGATACGCAGTATTTT. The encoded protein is CSVIAGGFTDTQYF.

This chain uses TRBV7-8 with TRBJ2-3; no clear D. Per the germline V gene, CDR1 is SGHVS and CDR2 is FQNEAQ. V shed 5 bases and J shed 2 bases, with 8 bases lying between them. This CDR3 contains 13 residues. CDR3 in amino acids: CASSPGPTDTQYF. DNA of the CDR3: TGTGCCAGCAGCCCCGGCCCCACAGATACGCAGTATTTT.

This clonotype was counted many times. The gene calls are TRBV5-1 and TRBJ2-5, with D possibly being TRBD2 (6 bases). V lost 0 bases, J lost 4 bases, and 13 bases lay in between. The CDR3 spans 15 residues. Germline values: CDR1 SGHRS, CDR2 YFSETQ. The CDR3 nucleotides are TGCGCCAGCAGCTTGGACTCCGGGAGAATAGAGACCCAGTACTTC. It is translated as CASSLDSGRIETQYF.

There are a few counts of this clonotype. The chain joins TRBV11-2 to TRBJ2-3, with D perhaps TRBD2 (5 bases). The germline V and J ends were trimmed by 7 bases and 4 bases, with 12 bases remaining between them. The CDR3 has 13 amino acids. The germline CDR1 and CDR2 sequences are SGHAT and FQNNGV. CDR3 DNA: TGTGCCAGCACCAACATCGGGGCAGATACGCAGTATTTT. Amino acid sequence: CASTNIGADTQYF.

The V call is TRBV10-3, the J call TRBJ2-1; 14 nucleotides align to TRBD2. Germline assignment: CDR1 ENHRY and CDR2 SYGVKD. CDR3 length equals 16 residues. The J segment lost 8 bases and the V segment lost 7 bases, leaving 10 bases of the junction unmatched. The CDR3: CAITARLAGGWDEQFF. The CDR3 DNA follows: TGTGCCATCACCGCTCGACTAGCGGGAGGGTGGGATGAGCAGTTCTTC.

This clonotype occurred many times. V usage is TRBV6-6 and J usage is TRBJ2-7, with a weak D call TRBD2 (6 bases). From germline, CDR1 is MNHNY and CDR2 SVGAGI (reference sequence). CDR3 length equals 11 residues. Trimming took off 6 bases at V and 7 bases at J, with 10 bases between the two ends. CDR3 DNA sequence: TGTGCCAGCAGCCAGGAGGGTGAGCAGTACTTC. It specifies CASSQEGEQYF.